This T cell receptor beta chain was sequenced for a study of OX40 agonist ivuxolimab in advanced cancers. The CDR3 is 16 residues long. Germline V gene data show CDR1 as SGHTA and CDR2 as FQGNSA. V lost 0 bases and J lost 2, with 13 bases in between. In the case of this clone: Its specificity is unknown.

Findings and limits, study-wide: Among T cells, CD8+ cells averaged more expanded clones than CD4+ cells.

Here immunoSEQ multiplex PCR was the method, and the copy in TCRdb shows in-frame clones only, minus some. The sample gives 45,000 to 65,000 clones, 82% of which show up once; about 3.7% is in the top ten. V gene TRBV7-2 combines with J gene TRBJ2-5, with D tentatively TRBD1 (5 bases). The sequencing used CD4+ or CD8+ T cells sorted from blood, collected in a trial of the OX40 agonist ivuxolimab. This receptor was taken from an adult with an advanced solid tumor such as melanoma, head and neck, liver or kidney cancer. CDR3 sequence (DNA): TGTGCCAGCAGCTTAGCGCTCTCTGCAGGGCAAGAGACCCAGTACTTC. This encodes CASSLALSAGQETQYF.